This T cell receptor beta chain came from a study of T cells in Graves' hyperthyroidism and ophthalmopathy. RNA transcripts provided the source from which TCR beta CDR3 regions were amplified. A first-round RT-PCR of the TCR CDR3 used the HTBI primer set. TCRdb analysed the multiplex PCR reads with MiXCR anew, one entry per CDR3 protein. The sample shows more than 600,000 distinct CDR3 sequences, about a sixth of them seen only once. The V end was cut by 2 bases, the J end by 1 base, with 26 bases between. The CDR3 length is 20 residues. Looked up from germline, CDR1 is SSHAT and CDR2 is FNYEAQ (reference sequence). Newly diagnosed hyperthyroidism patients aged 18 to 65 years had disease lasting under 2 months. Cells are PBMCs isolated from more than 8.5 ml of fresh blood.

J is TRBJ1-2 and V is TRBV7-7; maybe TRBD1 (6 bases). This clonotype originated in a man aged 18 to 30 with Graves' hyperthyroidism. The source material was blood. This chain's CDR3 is CASSLMRVTGGRPDNYGYTF. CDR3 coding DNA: TGTGCCAGCAGCTTAATGCGGGTCACCGGGGGCCGCCCCGATAACTATGGCTACACCTTC. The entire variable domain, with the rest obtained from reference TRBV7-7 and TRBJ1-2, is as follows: GAGVSQSPRYKVTKRGQDVTLRCDPISSHATLYWYQQALGQGPEFLTYFNYEAQPDKSGLPSDRFSAERPEGSISTLTIQRTEQRDSAMYRCASSLMRVTGGRPDNYGYTFGSGTRLTVV.